This T cell receptor (beta chain) comes out of a study of T cell responses to AZD1222 COVID-19 vaccine (dated by TCRdb to about 2021). A note on the overall study: Because spike-specific TCR depth and breadth did not differ between the two schedules, AZD1222 recipients who got a second dose at roughly 4 weeks were pooled with those who got a second dose at roughly 12 weeks. Trial participants were enrolled by age into 18-55, 56-69 and 70-plus year subgroups, with roughly 160, 29 and 62 TCR-sequenced participants respectively. A total of just over 230 trial participants underwent TCR sequencing, of whom about 210 had received two doses of AZD1222 and about 25 had received two doses of the MenACWY control vaccine. Study-wide conclusions, independent of this receptor: The 56-69-year group was small, and its depth increase did not reach significance, likely because of low power. CD4 TCRs associated with the vaccine covered the entire spike protein, and the dominant responses were in regions 160-218 and 743-854. Participants were mostly white British, with more females than males. The authors suggested clonal diversity may have been underestimated. Reportedly, close to half of the unique spike-specific TCRs recognized epitopes lying outside the regions that are mutated in the B.1.351 and B.1.1.7 variants. Conclusions about previously exposed vaccinees are limited, since just 6 or 7 AZD1222 recipients were seropositive for SARS-CoV-2 at baseline. No day 14 peak-response samples were available, so repertoires were characterized only after the peak T cell response. After two AZD1222 doses, both the breadth and the depth of spike-specific TCRs were significantly higher than at day 0 and than in MenACWY recipients.

Of note for this clone: Which antigen it targets is not known. No base qualities exist here, and no much larger clone lies one base off it.

The time point label corresponds to: baseline before first vaccination. Samples from vaccinated people were obtained from the UK trials COV001 and COV002, which included a single-blind randomized controlled phase 2/3 trial of AZD1222 (ChAdOx1 nCoV-19) in healthy adults. For TCRbeta chain sequencing, PBMC samples from trial participants were taken at day 0 and at day 28 after the second dose. Per the germline V gene, KGHSH is the CDR1 and LQKENI is the CDR2. V was cut back by 0 bases and J by 2 bases, leaving a gap of 5 bases between them. From the cysteine up to the phenylalanine, the CDR3 has a length of 14 residues. Here the CDR3 DNA is all that survives: 42 bases in frame from base 1. The CDR3 regions of human TCRbeta chains were analyzed by immunosequencing. The study's processing was this. Repertoire TCRs were checked for matches against a reference library of SARS-CoV-2-specific TCRs that had been generated using the MIRA antigen-specificity platform. Breadth meant the fraction of unique TCRs that were SARS-CoV-2-associated, whereas depth meant the fraction of total T cells that were SARS-CoV-2-associated. Each spike-specific TCR was assigned to its reactive spike region and to a CD4 or CD8 class using the MIRA data. Log10-transformed breadth and depth values were compared by one-way ANOVA with Sidak's multiple comparisons tests. TCRdb limited this immuneACCESS table to in-frame rearrangements with V and J called. A share of clones is missing; checked studies link under half to unresolved V genes, and the rest is unexplained. The DNA was the basis for D and trimming; V, J and clone size are from that table. This sample lists some 150,000 clones; around 93% were detected once. The top ten clonotypes cover 1.5% to 2% of the sample.

The V and J genes are TRBV18 and TRBJ1-3; the D gene assignment is ambiguous. This specimen consisted of peripheral blood, obtained on day 0 of AZD1222 vaccination. The TCR sequence derives from an adult in good health. CDR3 sequence: CASSPPVAGNTIYF. The DNA is as follows: TGTGCCAGCTCACCACCAGTTGCTGGAAACACCATATATTTT.